Presented here are 32 T cell receptor beta chains from one specimen sequenced in a study of shared clonotypes between healthy human individuals. Generated by immunoSEQ multiplex PCR, the TCRdb table keeps only in-frame clones and is missing some. Among about 710,000 clones, around 70% were seen once, and the ten largest hold more than 1.5%. The material sequenced was memory CD4+ T cells sorted from blood. The sample's subset: CD45RA-negative fraction. Receptors were obtained from a woman in her twenties or thirties in good health.

V is TRBV28 and J is TRBJ1-3; D gene ambiguous. Per germline, CDR1 MDHEN and CDR2 SYDVKM. V lost 3 bases and J 0 bases, leaving 6 bases between the germline ends. The CDR3 totals 14 residues. The CDR3 loop is CASSFRNSGNTIYF. The CDR3 bases are TGTGCCAGCAGTTTCAGGAACTCTGGAAACACCATATATTTT.

The chain carries TRBV9 and TRBJ2-3; 7 bases align to TRBD1. The CDR3 covers 16 residues. CDR1 and CDR2 (germline): SGDLS, YYNGEE. V gave up 7 bases and J gave up 0 bases; unmatched junction bases: 11. The chain's CDR3 is CASGRLGQLSTDTQYF. CDR3 sequence (DNA): TGTGCCAGCGGAAGATTGGGACAGCTTAGCACAGATACGCAGTATTTT.

The CDR3 region is CASSQSEGLSNQPQHF. The CDR3 DNA reads as TGTGCCAGCAGCCAATCCGAGGGGCTAAGCAATCAGCCCCAGCATTTT. This chain joins TRBV16 and TRBJ1-5, with D tentatively TRBD1 (5 bases). This CDR3 has 16 amino acids. Germline V gene data show CDR1 as KGHSY and CDR2 as FQNENV. Between the trimmed V and J ends, which lost 0 bases and 1 base, there was a span of 10 bases.

Only a few counts were recorded for this clone. The CDR3 DNA is TGTGCCAGCCGATATCTAGGATACGAGCAGTACTTC. Protein sequence: CASRYLGYEQYF. This chain uses TRBV6-1 with TRBJ2-7; D remains unclear. The CDR3 covers 12 residues. Trimming took off 8 bases at V and 4 bases at J, with 12 bases between the two ends. CDR1 and CDR2 (germline): MNHNS, SASEGT.

The chain couples TRBV5-6 to TRBJ2-7, with D perhaps being TRBD1 or TRBD2 (5 bases each). The CDR3 is 11 amino acids. From germline, CDR1 is SGHDT and CDR2 YYEEEE. V lost 4 bases to trimming and J lost 5 bases, with 7 bases between them. CDR3 amino acids: CASSVGDEQYF. DNA for the CDR3: TGTGCCAGCAGCGTGGGGGACGAGCAGTACTTC.

The chain links TRBV30 to TRBJ1-1, with D perhaps matching TRBD1 (5 bases). Trimming shortened V by 2 bases and J by 2 bases, and 18 bases separated the two germline ends. The CDR3 sequence is 16 residues long. The germline V gene has CDR1 GTSNPN and CDR2 SVGIG (reference sequence). CDR3 sequence reads: CAWSRIYDRVNTEAFF. The CDR3 DNA is TGTGCCTGGAGTCGAATTTACGACAGAGTAAACACTGAAGCTTTCTTT.

The rearrangement links TRBV20-1 to TRBJ1-2; no reliable D call. Germline CDR1 and CDR2: DFQATT and SNEGSKA (reference sequence). The ends were cut back, 7 bases at V and 2 bases at J, with 8 bases in the middle. The length of the CDR3 is 11 residues. CDR3 DNA: TGCAGTGGCGTGTTAAACTATGGCTACACCTTC. Amino acid sequence: CSGVLNYGYTF.

CDR3 nucleotides: TGCGCCAGCACTCCAACCATCGGGGGATCCTATGGCTACACCTTC. Encoded protein: CASTPTIGGSYGYTF. The rearrangement joins TRBV4-1 to TRBJ1-2, with D maybe TRBD1 (5 bases). V was pared by 7 bases and J by 4 bases, with 19 bases between. CDR1 is MGHRA and CDR2 is YSYEKL in the germline V gene. This CDR3 has 15 amino acids.

This clone was picked up a small number of times. The V gene is TRBV9, the J gene TRBJ2-7; the D gene is possibly TRBD2 (5 bases). The CDR3 sequence is 14 residues long. V gave up 4 bases and J gave up 0 bases, with 11 bases separating them. Germline values: CDR1 SGDLS, CDR2 YYNGEE. Here the CDR3 DNA reads TGTGCCAGCAGCCAAACGGGGTCCTCCTACGAGCAGTACTTC. Amino acids: CASSQTGSSYEQYF.

The chain employs TRBV5-1 and TRBJ1-1; tentative D call: TRBD1 (5 bases). Germline CDR1 is SGHRS and CDR2 is YFSETQ. V lost 3 bases, J lost 5 bases, and 14 bases lay in between. The CDR3 is 14 residues long. The CDR3 sequence is CASSWGLWETEAFF. CDR3 coding DNA: TGCGCCAGCAGCTGGGGACTATGGGAAACTGAAGCTTTCTTT.

This clone was observed once. The chain joins TRBV28 to TRBJ2-5, with 8 bases matching TRBD1. Germline CDR1 is MDHEN and CDR2 is SYDVKM. This CDR3 contains 14 residues. The ends lost 2 bases at V and 4 bases at J; junction bases unmatched: 3. The CDR3 DNA is TGTGCCAGCAGTTTAGCCAGGGGGCCAGAGACCCAGTACTTC. This sequence encodes CASSLARGPETQYF.

This chain connects TRBV6-1 to TRBJ1-5, with D possibly being TRBD1 (6 bases). The CDR3 length is 16 residues. CDR1 MNHNS and CDR2 SASEGT come from the germline V gene. The V end was cut by 4 bases, the J end by 9 bases, with 22 bases between. In DNA, the CDR3 is TGTGCCAGCAGTGCTTCCCCGGGACACCCACAGAGGCCCCAGCATTTT. This codes for CASSASPGHPQRPQHF.

The genes are TRBV19 and TRBJ1-2; 8 nucleotides align to TRBD1. Losses at the gene ends were 5 bases for V and 6 bases for J; bases not matched to a gene: 5. In germline, CDR1 is LNHDA, CDR2 SQIVND (reference sequence). The CDR3 has 13 amino acids. The CDR3 coding sequence is TGTGCCAGTAGTCCCGAGACAGGGGATGGCTACACCTTC. Its translation is CASSPETGDGYTF.

The genes are TRBV28 and TRBJ2-3, with D hard to call. The CDR3 length is 15 residues. From germline, CDR1 is MDHEN and CDR2 SYDVKM. V was clipped by 5 bases and J by 1 base, with 13 bases between them. The CDR3 here is CASSPSFGRTDTQYF. The CDR3 nucleotides are TGTGCCAGCAGTCCCTCTTTTGGGCGCACAGATACGCAGTATTTT. Together with reference TRBV28 and TRBJ2-3, the CDR3 gives the full variable domain: DVKVTQSSRYLVKRTGEKVFLECVQDMDHENMFWYRQDPGLGLRLIYFSYDVKMKEKGDIPEGYSVSREKKERFSLILESASTNQTSMYLCASSPSFGRTDTQYFGPGTRLTVL.

This clone appeared a few times. The chain recombines TRBV2 with TRBJ2-1; D is unresolved. CDR1 and CDR2 from the germline V gene are SNHLY and FYNNEI. The V gene lost 6 bases and the J gene lost 7 bases, with 7 bases spanning the gap. The CDR3 contains 11 residues. The CDR3 nucleotides are TGTGCCAGCAGGTACGCAAATGAGCAGTTCTTC. Translated: CASRYANEQFF.

The V and J genes are TRBV7-6 and TRBJ2-3; 11 bases match TRBD2. CDR3 length: 17 amino acids. With V trimmed by 2 bases and J by 7 bases, 11 bases remained unmatched. Germline V gives CDR1 SGHVS, CDR2 FNYEAQ. The CDR3 DNA is TGTGCCAGCAGCTTATACACTGCCGGGACTAGCGGAAATACGCAGTATTTT. Its protein is CASSLYTAGTSGNTQYF.

The gene calls are TRBV27 and TRBJ1-5; TRBD1 aligns across 7 bases. V shed 6 bases and J 2 bases; nucleotides not matched to a gene: 7. Germline CDR1 and CDR2: MNHEY and SMNVEV (reference sequence). The CDR3 is made up of 15 amino acids. In DNA form, the CDR3 reads TGTGCCAGCAGACGTGGGACAGTAGGCAATCAGCCCCAGCATTTT. This codes for CASRRGTVGNQPQHF.

V gene TRBV10-3 combines with J gene TRBJ2-7; D is unresolved. The germline V gene has CDR1 ENHRY and CDR2 SYGVKD. The V end was cut by 3 bases, the J end by 5 bases, with 8 bases between. The CDR3 runs to 12 residues. The CDR3 region is CAISDMANEQYF. The CDR3 DNA follows: TGTGCCATCAGTGATATGGCGAACGAGCAGTACTTC.

This clone has only a few counts. V gene TRBV18 combines with J gene TRBJ2-5, with TRBD1 matching over 8 bases. CDR1 is KGHSH and CDR2 is LQKENI in the germline V gene. V shed 4 bases and J 3 bases; nucleotides not matched to a gene: 1. The CDR3 sequence is 13 residues long. This CDR3 reads CASSQGQEETQYF. CDR3 sequence (DNA): TGTGCCAGCTCACAGGGACAGGAAGAGACCCAGTACTTC.

The genes are TRBV7-9 and TRBJ2-1, with D unclear. In germline, CDR1 is SEHNR, CDR2 FQNEAQ (reference sequence). Trimming removed 2 bases at V and 15 bases at J, with 14 bases between. The CDR3 covers 12 residues. This CDR3 is CASSLFSSPGFF. CDR3 nucleotide sequence: TGTGCCAGCAGCTTATTTAGCTCGCCTGGGTTCTTC.

V and J are TRBV5-4 and TRBJ2-7, with TRBD2 matching over 9 bases. The CDR3 has 15 amino acids. The trim removed 0 bases at V and 0 bases at J, leaving 1 base unmatched. Germline CDR1 reads SGHNT; CDR2 reads YYREEE (reference sequence). The DNA of the CDR3 is TGTGCCAGCAGCTTGGGCGGGAGGGCCTCCTACGAGCAGTACTTC. It translates to CASSLGGRASYEQYF.

The V call is TRBV21-1, the J call TRBJ1-2. TRBV21-1 is noted as a pseudogene. The CDR3 is 14 amino acids. CDR3 loop: CASSWTGTPAWDTF. CDR3 nucleotides: TGTGCCAGCAGCTGGACCGGGACCCCAGCGTGGGACACCTTC.

The genes are TRBV5-1 and TRBJ2-3; TRBD1 aligns across 7 bases. Germline CDR1 reads SGHRS; CDR2 reads YFSETQ. The J segment lost 2 bases and the V segment lost 4 bases, leaving 4 bases of the junction unmatched. CDR3 length: 14 residues. CDR3 in amino acids: CASSPGQDTDTQYF. The CDR3 DNA follows: TGCGCCAGCAGCCCTGGACAGGACACAGATACGCAGTATTTT.

CDR3 in amino acids: CASSRRGNQPQHF. DNA of the CDR3: TGCGCCAGCAGCCGCAGGGGGAACCAGCCCCAGCATTTT. This rearrangement joins TRBV4-1 to TRBJ1-5; 7 nucleotides match TRBD1. The V and J ends lost 4 bases and 7 bases, in that order; junction bases with no gene match: 4. The CDR3 consists of 13 residues. CDR1 MGHRA and CDR2 YSYEKL come from the germline V gene.

This chain joins TRBV9 and TRBJ2-3; D call uncertain. This CDR3 is 14 amino acids long. Deletions cut 1 base from V and 5 bases from J, with 11 bases between. Germline loops: CDR1 SGDLS, CDR2 YYNGEE. CDR3 in amino acids: CASSVMLVRDTQYF. Here the CDR3 DNA reads TGTGCCAGCAGCGTAATGCTAGTTAGAGATACGCAGTATTTT.

Of note for this clone: This sample also contains other DNA sequences that code for the same CDR3. The chain joins TRBV5-1 to TRBJ2-1, with 8 bases that match TRBD2. With 1 base clipped from V and 4 bases from J, the junction kept 4 bases outside the gene matches. CDR1 and CDR2 (germline): SGHRS, YFSETQ. The CDR3 extends over 15 amino acids. CDR3 loop: CASSLSLAGYNEQFF. CDR3 coding DNA: TGCGCCAGCAGCTTGAGTCTAGCGGGTTACAATGAGCAGTTCTTC.

About this clone: The same CDR3 can be traced to other DNA sequences in this sample. The rearrangement uses TRBV28 and TRBJ2-7; D is perhaps TRBD2 (6 bases). Trimming pared 5 bases from V and 0 bases from J, leaving 8 bases between. The germline gives CDR1 MDHEN, CDR2 SYDVKM. The CDR3 runs to 13 residues. The CDR3 here is CASSPGSSYEQYF. In DNA form, the CDR3 reads TGTGCCAGCAGTCCCGGGAGCTCCTACGAGCAGTACTTC.

The chain joins TRBV11-2 to TRBJ1-2; D uncertain. The V gene lost 1 base and the J gene lost 4 bases, with 10 bases spanning the gap. The germline CDR1 and CDR2 sequences are SGHAT and FQNNGV. The CDR3 is made up of 14 amino acids. CDR3 residues: CASSLGSALYGYTF. CDR3 sequence (DNA): TGTGCCAGCAGCTTAGGTTCAGCACTCTATGGCTACACCTTC.

The table lists this clone with a count of one. The chain recombines TRBV28 with TRBJ1-5; a possible D gene is TRBD1 (5 bases). Per the germline V gene, CDR1 is MDHEN and CDR2 is SYDVKM. Trimming stripped 0 bases from V and 5 bases from J, with 11 bases between. The CDR3 contains 15 residues. The CDR3 reads CASSLWQGGDQPQHF. The CDR3 region has the DNA TGTGCCAGCAGTTTATGGCAGGGTGGGGATCAGCCCCAGCATTTT.

The chain has TRBV5-4 and TRBJ2-1; D is unresolved. The germline CDR1 and CDR2 sequences are SGHNT and YYREEE (reference sequence). There are 13 residues in the CDR3. Trimming left V 2 bases short and J 1 base short, with 4 bases between. The CDR3 coding sequence is TGTGCCAGCAGCTTACCTTCCTACAATGAGCAGTTCTTC. This translates into CASSLPSYNEQFF.

In its sample, this clone was seen once. This chain joins TRBV5-4 and TRBJ2-7, with a weak D call TRBD1 (6 bases). CDR1 SGHNT and CDR2 YYREEE come from the germline V gene (reference sequence). The CDR3 has 14 residues. Trimming removed 4 bases at V and 3 bases at J, with 14 bases between. CDR3 protein: CASSPRGQSYEQYF. The CDR3 DNA is TGTGCCAGCAGCCCCCGTGGACAGAGCTACGAGCAGTACTTC.

This clone was seen a handful of times. The chain joins TRBV7-2 to TRBJ2-3, with 12 bases matching TRBD2. V lost 6 bases, J lost 3 bases, and 4 bases stayed unmatched. The CDR3 covers 15 residues. The germline gives CDR1 SGHTA, CDR2 FQGNSA. CDR3 amino acids: CASSPTSGRTDTQYF. CDR3 DNA sequence: TGTGCCAGCAGTCCGACTAGCGGGAGAACAGATACGCAGTATTTT. Full variable domain (outside the CDR3, taken from reference TRBV7-2 and TRBJ2-3): GAGVSQSPSNKVTEKGKDVELRCDPISGHTALYWYRQSLGQGLEFLIYFQGNSAPDKSGLPSDRFSAERTGGSVSTLTIQRTQQEDSAVYLCASSPTSGRTDTQYFGPGTRLTVL.